This TCR beta chain was obtained from a study of T cells in localized non-small cell lung cancer. Using immunoSEQ multiplex PCR, the repertoire was profiled, and TCRdb retains in-frame clones only, with some absent. The table records roughly 25,000 clones, 80% to 95% of them present only once. Study-wide results and limits: Exceeding tumor, uninvolved adjacent lung had the highest T cell clonality. In the blood, greater T cell density corresponded to longer overall survival. The study detected a median around 50 of the top 100 tumor clones in adjacent lung. Sequencing involved a lone tumor region, leaving heterogeneity possible.

The germline V gene encodes CDR1 SEHNR and CDR2 FQNEAQ (reference sequence). Trimming took 8 bases from V and 3 from J, leaving 8 bases between them. The CDR3 contains 11 residues. Points on this clone: Its antigen is not known.

This specimen was peripheral blood, taken before any cancer treatment. The V and J genes are TRBV7-9 and TRBJ2-7, with a possible D match to TRBD2 (6 bases). The clonotype was recovered from a woman aged 40-69 years with stage I lung adenocarcinoma. In nucleotides, the CDR3 is TGTGCCAGCCGGGGGTTCTACGAGCAGTACTTC. The encoded protein is CASRGFYEQYF.